This T cell receptor beta chain was recorded in a study of CD8+CD57+ T cells in acquired aplastic anemia. V lost 7 bases, J lost 6 bases, and 20 bases lay in between. The CDR3 sequence is 14 residues long. From germline, CDR1 is DFQATT and CDR2 SNEGSKA (reference sequence). The template used for profiling TCR beta VDJ and CDR3 was genomic DNA. In TCRdb, the reads were re-called with MiXCR into one record per CDR3 protein. Of a few hundred thousand distinct CDR3 sequences in the sample, around 68% are singletons; the top ten hold around 4%. The receptor's source is a human donor in good health, serving as a control. The chain recombines TRBV20-1 with TRBJ2-3; either TRBD1 or TRBD2 may fit D (5 bases each). Sequenced input: sorted CD4+, CD8+, or CD8+CD57+ T cells (not recorded which) from PBMCs. CDR3 sequence (DNA): TGCAGTGTTATAGAGAGCACAGGCGGGGATACGCAGTATTTT. This encodes CSVIESTGGDTQYF.